This T cell receptor beta chain was recovered during a study of T cells after yellow fever vaccination. TCRdb independently ran MiXCR on the 5' RACE reads; one entry per CDR3 protein. The sample gives over 250,000 distinct CDR3 sequences, about 5.2% of which show up once; roughly 3.5% is in the top ten. This CDR3 is built from 16 residues. V lost 1 base, J lost 1 base, and 13 bases lay in between. Sequencing was performed on CD4+ T cells sorted from PBMCs, taken on the day of the yellow fever booster vaccination. This receptor was obtained from a man aged 18 to 30 who received the YFV17D yellow fever vaccine. V usage is TRBV12-3 or TRBV12-4 and J usage is TRBJ1-1, with D possibly being TRBD1 (5 bases). CDR3 DNA: TGTGCCAGCAGTTTAGGCAGGGTGCTTACGAACACTGAAGCTTTCTTT. Protein product: CASSLGRVLTNTEAFF.